This record covers a single TCR beta chain. Its matching antigen is unknown. This sample was taken from a study of cytomegalovirus exposure and HLA in healthy donors. Study details: Earlier, 180 million or so T cells were analyzed, and 117 million unique TCR beta sequences were found among them.

V gave up 6 bases and J gave up 9 bases, with 21 bases separating them. This CDR3 comprises 15 residues. From germline, CDR1 is WSHSY and CDR2 SAAADI. PCR employed 60 Vbeta and 13 Jbeta primers. Here immunoSEQ multiplex PCR was the method, and the copy in TCRdb shows in-frame clones only, minus some. Of tens of thousands of clones listed, roughly 79% were seen once; the top ten hold less than 6.5%. Notes on the study in general: Clonal expansion, a later analysis showed, was greater in HLA-associated TCR beta chains than in equally common others.

The rearrangement uses TRBV10-2 and TRBJ2-1, with D tentatively TRBD1 (5 bases). The sample taken for sequencing was PBMCs. The origin of this receptor is a man between 18 and 35 years old in good health and CMV-seropositive. The CDR3 region has the DNA TGCGCCAGCAGAATACAGGAAAACCGCCACAGTGAGCAGTTCTTC. Protein sequence: CASRIQENRHSEQFF.